This T cell receptor beta chain was sequenced for a study of patients and donors after allogeneic stem cell transplantation. TCRdb ran MiXCR on the RT-PCR reads and lists one entry per CDR3 protein. Of approximately 210,000 distinct CDR3 sequences listed, around 41% are singletons. Germline values: CDR1 LGHDT, CDR2 YNNKEL (reference sequence). The J segment lost 8 bases and the V segment lost 4 bases, leaving 13 bases of the junction unmatched. The CDR3 has 16 amino acids. The sequenced sample consisted of blood, either unsorted or a sorted T cell fraction (not recorded which). The V and J genes are TRBV3-1 and TRBJ2-5; 10 bases are shared with TRBD2. This clonotype was obtained from a human donor who was either an allogeneic HSCT recipient or a stem cell or donor lymphocyte infusion donor (not recorded which). It is not recorded whose cells these are; they may come from a transplant donor. CDR3 coding DNA: TGTGCCAGCAGCCCTATCCCCCTAGCGGGGGATATCACCCAGTACTTC. It yields the protein CASSPIPLAGDITQYF.